This T cell receptor (beta chain) was captured by sequencing in a study of blood T cells in healthy people across ages. On this clonotype: Being one base from a much bigger clone, this may be a read error.

The ends were cut back, 7 bases at V and 3 bases at J, with 15 bases in the middle. CDR1 and CDR2 (germline): ENHRY, SYGVKD. The CDR3 covers 14 residues. Primed by a sample-barcoded 5' primer and a J-beta primer mix, a second PCR proceeded for roughly 6 to 12 cycles. TCRdb re-called the 5' RACE reads with MiXCR, one entry per CDR3 protein. The sample shows 1.8 million or so distinct CDR3 sequences, more than 35% of them seen only once. The V gene is TRBV10-3, the J gene TRBJ2-5; D remains ambiguous. The TCR originated in a human donor in good health. Sequenced: blood. Written as DNA, the CDR3 is TGTGCCATCAAAGACACCAACGATAAAGAGACCCAGTACTTC. It yields the protein CAIKDTNDKETQYF.